The text below deals with one T cell receptor beta chain. The antigen remains unidentified. The data were obtained in a study of shared clonotypes between healthy human individuals. Study outcomes and limitations: Clonotype sharing across several donors was observed for about 4.8% of naive CD4 clonotypes.

The study ran the assay at deep level. Each subset's genomic DNA was shared equally among a number of immunoSEQ plates. Assay: immunoSEQ multiplex PCR; the TCRdb copy retains only in-frame clones and omits some. The sample lists 550,000 to 600,000 clones, more than 95% occurring once. In the naive CD8 group, cells lacked CD45RO and were positively selected for CCR7, so terminally differentiated effector memory CD45RA+ cells were left out. This CDR3 has 15 amino acids. Trimming cost V 0 bases and J 3 bases, with 12 bases left between them. Germline lookup yields CDR1 MGHRA and CDR2 YSYEKL. This clonotype originated in a man in his thirties or forties in good health. This chain connects TRBV4-1 to TRBJ2-7; D is unresolved. Specimen: naive CD8+ T cells sorted from blood. CDR3 sequence (DNA): TGCGCCAGCAGCCAAGACCCGGGTTGGATCTACGAGCAGTACTTC. As protein: CASSQDPGWIYEQYF.